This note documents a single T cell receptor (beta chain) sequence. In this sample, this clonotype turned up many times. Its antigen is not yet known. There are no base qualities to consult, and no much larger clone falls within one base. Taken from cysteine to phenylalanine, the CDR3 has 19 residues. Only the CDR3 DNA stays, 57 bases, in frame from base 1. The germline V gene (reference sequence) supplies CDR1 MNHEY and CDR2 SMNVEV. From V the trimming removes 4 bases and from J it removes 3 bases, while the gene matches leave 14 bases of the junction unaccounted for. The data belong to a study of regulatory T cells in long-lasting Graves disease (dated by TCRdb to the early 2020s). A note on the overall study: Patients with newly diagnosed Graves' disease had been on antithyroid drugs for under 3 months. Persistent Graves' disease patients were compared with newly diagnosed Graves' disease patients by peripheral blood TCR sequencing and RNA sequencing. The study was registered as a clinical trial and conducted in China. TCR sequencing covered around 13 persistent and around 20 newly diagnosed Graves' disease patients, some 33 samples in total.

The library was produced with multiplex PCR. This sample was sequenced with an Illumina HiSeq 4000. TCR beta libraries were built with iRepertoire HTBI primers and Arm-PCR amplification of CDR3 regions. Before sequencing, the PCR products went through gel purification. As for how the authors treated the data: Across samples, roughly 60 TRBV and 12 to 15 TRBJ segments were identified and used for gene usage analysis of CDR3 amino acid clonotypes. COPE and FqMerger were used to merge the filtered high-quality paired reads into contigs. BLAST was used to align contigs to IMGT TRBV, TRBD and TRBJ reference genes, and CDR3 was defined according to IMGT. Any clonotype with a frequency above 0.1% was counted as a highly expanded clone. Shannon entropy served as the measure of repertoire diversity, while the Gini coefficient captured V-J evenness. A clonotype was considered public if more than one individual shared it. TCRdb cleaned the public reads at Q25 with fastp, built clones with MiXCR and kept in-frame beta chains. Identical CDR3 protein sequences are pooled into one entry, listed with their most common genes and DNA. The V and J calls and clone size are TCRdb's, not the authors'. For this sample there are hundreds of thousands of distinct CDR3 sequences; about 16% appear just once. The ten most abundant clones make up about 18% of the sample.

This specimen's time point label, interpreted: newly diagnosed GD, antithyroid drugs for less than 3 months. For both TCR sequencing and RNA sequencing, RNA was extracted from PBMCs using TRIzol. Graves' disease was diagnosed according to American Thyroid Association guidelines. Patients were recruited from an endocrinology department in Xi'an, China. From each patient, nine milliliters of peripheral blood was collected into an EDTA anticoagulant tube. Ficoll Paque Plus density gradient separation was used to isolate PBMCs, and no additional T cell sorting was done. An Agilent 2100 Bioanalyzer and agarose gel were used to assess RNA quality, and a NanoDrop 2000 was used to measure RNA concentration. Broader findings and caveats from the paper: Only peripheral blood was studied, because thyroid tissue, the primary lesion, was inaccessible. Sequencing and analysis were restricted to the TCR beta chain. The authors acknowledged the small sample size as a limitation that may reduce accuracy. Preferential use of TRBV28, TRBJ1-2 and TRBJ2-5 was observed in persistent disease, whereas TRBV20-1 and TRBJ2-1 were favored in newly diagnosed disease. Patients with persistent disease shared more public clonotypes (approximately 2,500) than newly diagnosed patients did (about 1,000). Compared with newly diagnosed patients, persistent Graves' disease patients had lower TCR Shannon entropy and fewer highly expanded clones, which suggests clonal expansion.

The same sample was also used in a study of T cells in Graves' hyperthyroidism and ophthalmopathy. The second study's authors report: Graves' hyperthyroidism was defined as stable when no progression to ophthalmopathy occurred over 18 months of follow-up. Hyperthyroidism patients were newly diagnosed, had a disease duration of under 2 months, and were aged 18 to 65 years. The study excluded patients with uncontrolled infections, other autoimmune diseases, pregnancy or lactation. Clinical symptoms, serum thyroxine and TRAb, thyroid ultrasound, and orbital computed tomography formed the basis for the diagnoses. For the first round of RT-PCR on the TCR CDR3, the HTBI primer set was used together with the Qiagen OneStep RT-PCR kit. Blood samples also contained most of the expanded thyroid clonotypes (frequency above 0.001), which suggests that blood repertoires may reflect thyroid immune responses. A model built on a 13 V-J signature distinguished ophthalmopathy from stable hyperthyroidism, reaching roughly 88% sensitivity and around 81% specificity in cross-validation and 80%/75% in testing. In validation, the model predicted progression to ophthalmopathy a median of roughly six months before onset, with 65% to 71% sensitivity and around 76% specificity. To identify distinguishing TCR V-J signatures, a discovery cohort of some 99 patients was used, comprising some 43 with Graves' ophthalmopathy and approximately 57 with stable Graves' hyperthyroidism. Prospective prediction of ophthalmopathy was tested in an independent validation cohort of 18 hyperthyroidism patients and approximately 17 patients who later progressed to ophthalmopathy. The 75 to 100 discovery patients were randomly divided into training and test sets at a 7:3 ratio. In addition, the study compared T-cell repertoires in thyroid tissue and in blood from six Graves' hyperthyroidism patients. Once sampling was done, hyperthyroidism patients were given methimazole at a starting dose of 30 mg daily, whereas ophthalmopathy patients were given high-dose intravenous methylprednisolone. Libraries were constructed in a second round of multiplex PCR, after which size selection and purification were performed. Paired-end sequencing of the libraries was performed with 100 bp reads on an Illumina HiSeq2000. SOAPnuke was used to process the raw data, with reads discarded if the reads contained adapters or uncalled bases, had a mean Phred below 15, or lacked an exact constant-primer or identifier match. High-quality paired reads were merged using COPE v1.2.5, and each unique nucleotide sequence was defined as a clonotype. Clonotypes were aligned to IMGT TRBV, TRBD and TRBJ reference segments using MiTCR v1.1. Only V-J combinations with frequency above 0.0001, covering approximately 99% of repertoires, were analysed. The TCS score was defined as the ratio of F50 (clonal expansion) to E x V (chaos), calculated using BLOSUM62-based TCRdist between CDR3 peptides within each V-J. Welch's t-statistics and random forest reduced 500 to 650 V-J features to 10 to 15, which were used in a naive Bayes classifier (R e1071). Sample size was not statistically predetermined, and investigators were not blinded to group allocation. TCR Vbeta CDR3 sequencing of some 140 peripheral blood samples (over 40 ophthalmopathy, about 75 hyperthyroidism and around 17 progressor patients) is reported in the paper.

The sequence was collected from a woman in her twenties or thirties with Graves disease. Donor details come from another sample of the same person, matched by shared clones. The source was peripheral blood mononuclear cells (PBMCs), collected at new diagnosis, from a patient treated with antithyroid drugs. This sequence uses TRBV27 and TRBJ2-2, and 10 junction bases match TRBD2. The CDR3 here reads CASSSRGLAGASYTGELFF. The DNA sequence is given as TGTGCCAGCAGTTCCAGGGGGCTAGCGGGAGCGTCGTACACCGGGGAGCTGTTTTTT.